Below, 8 T cell receptor beta chains from the same sample are listed, as sequenced in a study of blood T cells in healthy people across ages. Next came a second PCR, run for about 7 to 12 cycles, which used a sample-barcoded 5' primer along with a J-beta primer mix. From the 5' RACE reads, TCRdb called clonotypes with MiXCR, one entry per CDR3 protein. The table has 1.5 million to 2 million distinct CDR3 sequences, approximately 39% seen once; the top ten hold 20% to 25%. What was sequenced was blood. The source is a human donor in good health.

In this sample, this clonotype turned up once. DNA of the CDR3: TGTGCCTCCGGCTCCGGGACAGGGGGCAATGAGCAGTTCTTC. Its protein product is CASGSGTGGNEQFF. V gene TRBV12-3 or TRBV12-4 combines with J gene TRBJ2-1, with TRBD1 matching 11 bases. J lost 6 bases, V lost 11 bases, and 9 bases had no gene match. The CDR3 has 14 amino acids.

This clonotype was found a few times. The chain links TRBV6-6 to TRBJ2-4; D remains unclear. The CDR3 runs to 14 residues. V gave up 2 bases and J gave up 0 bases, with 5 bases separating them. The germline V gene encodes CDR1 MNHNY and CDR2 SVGAGI (reference sequence). CDR3 amino acids: CASSYGVAKNIQYF. CDR3 coding DNA: TGTGCCAGCAGTTACGGGGTAGCCAAAAACATTCAGTACTTC.

CDR3 protein: CASSLVRLAGSNEQFF. CDR3 sequence (DNA): TGTGCCAGCAGCTTAGTGAGACTAGCGGGGAGTAATGAGCAGTTCTTC. The rearrangement uses TRBV7-2 and TRBJ2-1; 11 positions match TRBD2. The germline V gene has CDR1 SGHTA and CDR2 FQGNSA. Germline trimming cut 1 base from V and 7 bases from J; bases unmatched to any gene: 6. The CDR3 covers 16 residues.

This clonotype was seen a single time. The rearrangement uses TRBV15 and TRBJ2-7; maybe TRBD1 (6 bases). This CDR3 region has 15 residues. Trimming cost V 6 bases and J 2 bases, with 17 bases left between them. Germline CDR1 and CDR2: LNHNV and YYDKDF (reference sequence). The CDR3 DNA is TGTGCCACCAGGGGAGCCGACAGGCCTACCTACGAGCAGTACTTC. Encoded protein: CATRGADRPTYEQYF.

CDR3: CASSLATEERAFF. For the CDR3, the DNA is TGTGCCAGCAGCTTAGCGACAGAAGAAAGAGCTTTCTTT. The chain is built from TRBV7-2 and TRBJ1-1, with a weak D call TRBD1 (5 bases). Germline CDR1 and CDR2: SGHTA and FQGNSA. This CDR3 comprises 13 residues. Between the trimmed V and J ends, which lost 0 bases and 10 bases, there was a span of 12 bases.

Here the CDR3 DNA reads TGTGCCAGCAAATTGATCGGACCTGGAGATTCACCCCTCCACTTT. The encoded protein is CASKLIGPGDSPLHF. The chain uses TRBV27 and TRBJ1-6, with D uncertain. The CDR3 runs 15 residues. With 7 bases removed from V and 8 bases from J, the gap between germline ends came to 18 bases. Germline values: CDR1 MNHEY, CDR2 SMNVEV (reference sequence).

The chain employs TRBV12-3 or TRBV12-4 and TRBJ1-5; D unclear. The germline V and J ends were trimmed by 3 bases and 5 bases, with 11 bases remaining between them. The CDR3 extends over 14 amino acids. The CDR3 spells CASSFGRGDQPQHF. The CDR3 bases are TGTGCCAGCAGTTTTGGGCGGGGTGATCAGCCCCAGCATTTT.

The genes are TRBV12-3 or TRBV12-4 and TRBJ1-2; D not certain. V lost 5 bases to trimming and J lost 2 bases, with 12 bases between them. The length of the CDR3 is 14 residues. CDR3 DNA: TGTGCCAGCAGTCGCACAGCCCAGAACTATGGCTACACCTTC. Amino acids: CASSRTAQNYGYTF.